The 27 T cell receptor beta chains given below trace back to one sample, sequenced in a study of control samples from healthy donors and cancer patients (dated by TCRdb to the early 2020s). Libraries were built with the immunoSEQ multiplex PCR assay. TCRdb carries this immuneACCESS record with in-frame sequences only. Its versions omit some clonotypes, under half of them owing to an unresolved V gene in the studies checked, with the rest unexplained. The sample data list 120,000 or so clones, and about nine tenths of these were observed just once. The ten most abundant clones make up 7.8% of the sample. The sequenced sample consisted of blood. These receptors were collected from a young woman in good health.

The chain uses TRBV2 and TRBJ1-1; D unclear. The CDR3 is made up of 14 amino acids. V lost 7 bases and J 1 base, leaving 13 bases between the germline ends. Germline assignment: CDR1 SNHLY and CDR2 FYNNEI. CDR3 coding DNA: TGTGCCAGCAAGATCTCAAACCAGAACACTGAAGCTTTCTTT. It is translated as CASKISNQNTEAFF.

This chain links TRBV24-1 with TRBJ2-5; TRBD2 is a possible D gene (7 bases). Looked up from germline, CDR1 is KGHDR and CDR2 is SFDVKD. Trimming stripped 6 bases from V and 7 bases from J, with 17 bases between. The CDR3 has 14 amino acids. The CDR3 DNA sequence: TGTGCCACCAGTCAACGGGGGGCCCGGGGGACCCAGTACTTC. Residues: CATSQRGARGTQYF.

This sequence joins TRBV28 and TRBJ1-1, with 8 bases matching TRBD1. Germline CDR1 is MDHEN and CDR2 is SYDVKM. CDR3 size: 15 residues. V shed 3 bases and J 6 bases; nucleotides not matched to a gene: 9. The CDR3 nucleotides are TGTGCCAGCAGTTTCTCGACAGGGGCCCGGGCTGAAGCTTTCTTT. This sequence encodes CASSFSTGARAEAFF.

This clone was seen a single time. The chain is built from TRBV7-9 and TRBJ2-2; unclear D gene. This CDR3 has 17 amino acids. The V and J ends lost 7 bases and 1 base respectively, with 19 bases between them. The germline gives CDR1 SEHNR, CDR2 FQNEAQ (reference sequence). CDR3 sequence: CASTKLSSMLNTGELFF. CDR3 sequence (DNA): TGTGCCAGCACCAAGTTAAGCAGCATGTTGAACACCGGGGAGCTGTTTTTT.

In regard to this clone: Within the sample, other DNA sequences also encode this same CDR3. The rearrangement joins TRBV7-2 to TRBJ2-4, with 7 bases fitting TRBD2. The germline V gene encodes CDR1 SGHTA and CDR2 FQGNSA. Trimming cost V 3 bases and J 0 bases; bases outside gene matches: 8. This CDR3 contains 17 residues. CDR3 residues: CASSLGGGGLAKNIQYF. DNA of the CDR3: TGTGCCAGCAGCTTGGGGGGGGGAGGGTTAGCCAAAAACATTCAGTACTTC.

The V and J genes are TRBV4-2 and TRBJ2-3; D remains ambiguous. CDR1 is LGHNA, CDR2 YNFKEQ, per germline. Trimming left V 0 bases short and J 7 bases short, with 8 bases between. CDR3 length: 13 residues. DNA for the CDR3: TGTGCCAGCAGCCAAGATACGGGCCATACGCAGTATTTT. Residues: CASSQDTGHTQYF.

The chain is built from TRBV7-9 and TRBJ1-2; TRBD1 matches 7 bases. With V trimmed by 5 bases and J by 8 bases, 14 bases remained unmatched. Germline V gene data show CDR1 as SEHNR and CDR2 as FQNEAQ (reference sequence). This CDR3 region has 15 residues. Here the CDR3 reads CASSVGGAGSYGYTF. In nucleotides, the CDR3 is TGTGCCAGCAGCGTAGGGGGCGCGGGCTCTTACGGCTACACCTTC.

The chain is built from TRBV10-3 and TRBJ1-5; D might be TRBD1 (5 bases). Germline-derived CDR1 and CDR2 are ENHRY and SYGVKD. Trimming shortened V by 3 bases and J by 3 bases, and 12 bases separated the two germline ends. This CDR3 has 15 residues. The CDR3 sequence is CAISEWAGINQPQHF. CDR3 bases: TGTGCCATCAGTGAATGGGCAGGGATCAATCAGCCCCAGCATTTT.

The chain uses TRBV27 and TRBJ2-4; TRBD2 matches 12 bases. This CDR3 spans 17 amino acids. The V gene end was trimmed by 5 bases and the J gene end by 0 bases; junction bases not matched to a gene: 5. Per the germline V gene, CDR1 is MNHEY and CDR2 is SMNVEV (reference sequence). The CDR3 DNA reads as TGTGCCAGCAGTCCGCGACTAGCGGGGGTAGCCAAAAACATTCAGTACTTC. Encoded protein: CASSPRLAGVAKNIQYF.

The chain employs TRBV7-9 and TRBJ2-7; no reliable D call. Trimming left V 5 bases short and J 2 bases short, with 16 bases between. CDR1 and CDR2 from the germline V gene are SEHNR and FQNEAQ (reference sequence). This CDR3 has 15 amino acids. CDR3 sequence: CASSPGLDSAYEQYF. CDR3 DNA sequence: TGTGCCAGCAGCCCCGGTCTAGATTCGGCCTACGAGCAGTACTTC. Combining the CDR3 with reference TRBV7-9 and TRBJ2-7 gives the whole variable domain DTGVSQNPRHKITKRGQNVTFRCDPISEHNRLYWYRQTLGQGPEFLTYFQNEAQLEKSRLLSDRFSAERPKGSFSTLEIQRTEQGDSAMYLCASSPGLDSAYEQYFGPGTRLTVT.

This chain joins TRBV2 and TRBJ1-5, with 9 bases fitting TRBD1. The CDR3 loop spans 13 amino acids. Germline V lookup: CDR1 SNHLY, CDR2 FYNNEI. V shed 8 bases and J 7 bases; nucleotides not matched to a gene: 6. CDR3 nucleotide sequence: TGTGCCAGCGCGGGACAGGGAGGCCAGCCCCAGCATTTT. This gives the protein CASAGQGGQPQHF. The whole variable domain, remainder taken from reference TRBV2 and TRBJ1-5, is EPEVTQTPSHQVTQMGQEVILRCVPISNHLYFYWYRQILGQKVEFLVSFYNNEISEKSEIFDDQFSVERPDGSNFTLKIRSTKLEDSAMYFCASAGQGGQPQHFGDGTRLSIL.

The V call is TRBV28, the J call TRBJ2-7; D is undetermined. V lost 6 bases and J 1 base, leaving 7 bases between the germline ends. Germline loops: CDR1 MDHEN, CDR2 SYDVKM. CDR3 size: 12 residues. CDR3 in DNA: TGTGCCAGCAGCAGCGCATCCTACGAGCAGTACTTC. Its protein is CASSSASYEQYF. Drawing the rest from reference TRBV28 and TRBJ2-7, the complete variable domain is DVKVTQSSRYLVKRTGEKVFLECVQDMDHENMFWYRQDPGLGLRLIYFSYDVKMKEKGDIPEGYSVSREKKERFSLILESASTNQTSMYLCASSSASYEQYFGPGTRLTVT.

In its sample, this clone was seen once. The V gene is TRBV7-2, the J gene TRBJ2-7; D may be TRBD2 (5 bases). V shed 7 bases and J shed 6 bases, with 22 bases lying between them. CDR3 size: 15 residues. CDR1 SGHTA and CDR2 FQGNSA come from the germline V gene. CDR3 DNA: TGTGCCAGCACCGACAATCGGGGTAGGGCGGCCGAGCAGTACTTC. Its translation is CASTDNRGRAAEQYF.

The rearrangement uses TRBV12-1 and TRBJ2-2; the D call TRBD1 from the table was never checked on the DNA. TRBV12-1 corresponds to a pseudogene. The CDR3 contains 13 residues. The CDR3 loop is CASRPGTAPELFF. CDR3 sequence (DNA): TGTGCCAGCAGACCCGGGACAGCCCCTGAGCTGTTTTTT.

The V gene is TRBV28, the J gene TRBJ2-7; D uncertain. The CDR3 loop spans 11 amino acids. Trimming shortened V by 7 bases and J by 4 bases, and 8 bases separated the two germline ends. Germline lookup yields CDR1 MDHEN and CDR2 SYDVKM. The CDR3 protein is CASTDQYEQYF. In DNA, the CDR3 is TGTGCCAGCACTGACCAATACGAGCAGTACTTC.

This clone was observed a few times. V gene TRBV7-2 combines with J gene TRBJ1-2, with 9 bases aligning to TRBD1. CDR1 and CDR2 (germline): SGHTA, FQGNSA. The CDR3 loop spans 15 amino acids. V lost 1 base and J lost 7; bases outside the gene matches: 7. The CDR3 DNA follows: TGTGCCAGCAGCTTAGTCGTGGGGACAGGGACTGGCTACACCTTC. It encodes CASSLVVGTGTGYTF.

This clone was observed a single time. The chain recombines TRBV7-6 with TRBJ2-7; 9 bases map to TRBD2. The CDR3 length is 15 residues. V shed 4 bases and J 0 bases; nucleotides not matched to a gene: 4. The germline gives CDR1 SGHVS, CDR2 FNYEAQ. CDR3 loop: CASSSAREGSYEQYF. CDR3 DNA: TGTGCCAGCAGCTCGGCGCGGGAGGGCTCCTACGAGCAGTACTTC. Full variable domain (outside the CDR3, taken from reference TRBV7-6 and TRBJ2-7): GAGVSQSPRYKVTKRGQDVALRCDPISGHVSLYWYRQALGQGPEFLTYFNYEAQQDKSGLPNDRFSAERPEGSISTLTIQRTEQRDSAMYRCASSSAREGSYEQYFGPGTRLTVT.

The V and J genes are TRBV30 and TRBJ1-2, with 12 bases identical to TRBD1. The CDR3 has 15 amino acids. CDR1 and CDR2 (germline): GTSNPN, SVGIG (reference sequence). J was trimmed by 8 bases and V by 2 bases; bases with no gene match: 9. The CDR3 is CAWSPNLGTGGGYTF. The DNA of the CDR3 is TGTGCCTGGAGTCCAAACCTTGGGACAGGGGGCGGCTACACCTTC. Full variable domain (missing parts from reference TRBV30 and TRBJ1-2): SQTIHQWPATLVQPVGSPLSLECTVEGTSNPNLYWYRQAAGRGLQLLFYSVGIGQISSEVPQNLSASRPQDRQFILSSKKLLLSDSGFYLCAWSPNLGTGGGYTFGSGTRLTVV.

This chain uses TRBV12-5 with TRBJ2-3; no firm D call. Trimming pared 1 base from V and 1 base from J, leaving 6 bases between. This CDR3 has 14 residues. Looked up from germline, CDR1 is LGHNT and CDR2 is FRNRAP. In DNA form, the CDR3 reads TGTGCTAGTGGTTTGGACGGTCGCACAGATACGCAGTATTTT. This codes for CASGLDGRTDTQYF.

V gene TRBV2 combines with J gene TRBJ1-1; no reliable D call. The CDR3 extends over 14 amino acids. V was trimmed by 6 bases and J by 2 bases, leaving 13 bases between them. Germline lookup yields CDR1 SNHLY and CDR2 FYNNEI. The DNA of the CDR3 is TGTGCCAGCAGGGGAGGGTTGGAAAACACTGAAGCTTTCTTT. Amino acid sequence: CASRGGLENTEAFF. The full variable domain, rest sourced from reference TRBV2 and TRBJ1-1, is EPEVTQTPSHQVTQMGQEVILRCVPISNHLYFYWYRQILGQKVEFLVSFYNNEISEKSEIFDDQFSVERPDGSNFTLKIRSTKLEDSAMYFCASRGGLENTEAFFGQGTRLTVV.

This chain uses TRBV7-9 with TRBJ1-4; unclear D gene. The CDR3 contains 15 residues. The germline gives CDR1 SEHNR, CDR2 FQNEAQ (reference sequence). Trimming pared 2 bases from V and 4 bases from J, leaving 11 bases between. The CDR3 DNA follows: TGTGCCAGCAGCTTACAGTTCGGGCATAATGAAAAACTGTTTTTT. Its translation: CASSLQFGHNEKLFF.

The chain links TRBV28 to TRBJ2-1, with unresolved D. V lost 6 bases and J lost 9, with 27 bases in between. The CDR3 covers 17 residues. CDR1 MDHEN and CDR2 SYDVKM come from the germline V gene. DNA for the CDR3: TGTGCCAGCAGCCCACCCGTGGGCTATGGTTACGTCGGTGAGCAGTTCTTC. Translating it yields CASSPPVGYGYVGEQFF. Based on the CDR3 plus reference TRBV28 and TRBJ2-1, the full variable domain is DVKVTQSSRYLVKRTGEKVFLECVQDMDHENMFWYRQDPGLGLRLIYFSYDVKMKEKGDIPEGYSVSREKKERFSLILESASTNQTSMYLCASSPPVGYGYVGEQFFGPGTRLTVL.

V is TRBV7-2 and J is TRBJ1-3, with unresolved D. With 0 bases removed from V and 4 bases from J, the gap between germline ends came to 13 bases. In germline, CDR1 is SGHTA, CDR2 FQGNSA. The CDR3 runs to 16 residues. CDR3 nucleotides: TGTGCCAGCAGCTTAGCTCCCCCGGGATTCGGAAACACCATATATTTT. The encoded protein is CASSLAPPGFGNTIYF.

The chain couples TRBV24-1 to TRBJ2-2; 10 bases agree with TRBD1. V was pared by 4 bases and J by 4 bases, with 8 bases of the junction left unmatched. The CDR3 is 17 residues long. Germline values: CDR1 KGHDR, CDR2 SFDVKD. CDR3 coding DNA: TGTGCCACCAGTGACCCAAGACAGGGGGCCCCCACCGGGGAGCTGTTTTTT. Its protein product is CATSDPRQGAPTGELFF.

The rearrangement uses TRBV7-9 and TRBJ1-6, with D unclear. Germline CDR1 is SEHNR and CDR2 is FQNEAQ (reference sequence). The CDR3 consists of 16 residues. Trimming pared 1 base from V and 8 bases from J, leaving 15 bases between. CDR3 nucleotide sequence: TGTGCCAGCAGCTTAGGCCGAGTGGTCGGCGATTCACCCCTCCACTTT. This gives the protein CASSLGRVVGDSPLHF.

The chain carries TRBV7-2 and TRBJ2-7; D might be TRBD2 (6 bases). This CDR3 has 15 amino acids. Germline loops: CDR1 SGHTA, CDR2 FQGNSA. The V gene lost 8 bases and the J gene lost 1 base, with 18 bases spanning the gap. The CDR3 protein is CASSLQGGQSYEQYF. Here the CDR3 DNA reads TGTGCCAGCTCCCTCCAGGGAGGACAATCCTACGAGCAGTACTTC.

This clone appeared a single time. This sequence joins TRBV19 and TRBJ1-1; D call uncertain. Between the trimmed V and J ends, which lost 6 bases and 0 bases, there was a span of 8 bases. The CDR3 covers 13 residues. Germline CDR1 LNHDA, CDR2 SQIVND (reference sequence). The CDR3 is CASRWGVNTEAFF. The CDR3 DNA follows: TGTGCCAGTAGATGGGGTGTGAACACTGAAGCTTTCTTT. Combining the CDR3 with reference TRBV19 and TRBJ1-1 gives the whole variable domain DGGITQSPKYLFRKEGQNVTLSCEQNLNHDAMYWYRQDPGQGLRLIYYSQIVNDFQKGDIAEGYSVSREKKESFPLTVTSAQKNPTAFYLCASRWGVNTEAFFGQGTRLTVV.